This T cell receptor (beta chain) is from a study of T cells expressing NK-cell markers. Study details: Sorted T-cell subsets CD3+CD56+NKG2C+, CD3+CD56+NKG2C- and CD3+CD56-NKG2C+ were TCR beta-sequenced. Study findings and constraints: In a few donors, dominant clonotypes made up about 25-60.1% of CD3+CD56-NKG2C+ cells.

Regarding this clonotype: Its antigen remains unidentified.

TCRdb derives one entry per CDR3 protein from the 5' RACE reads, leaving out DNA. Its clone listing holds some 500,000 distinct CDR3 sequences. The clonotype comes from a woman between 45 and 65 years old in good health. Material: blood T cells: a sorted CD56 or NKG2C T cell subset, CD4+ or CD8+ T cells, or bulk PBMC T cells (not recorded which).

The CDR3 loop reads CSVLGRVDSNEQFF. The V and J genes are TRBV29-1 and TRBJ2-1; TCRdb picks TRBD2, but there is no DNA to check that call. Germline CDR1 reads SQVTM; CDR2 reads ANQGSEA. This CDR3 has 14 amino acids.